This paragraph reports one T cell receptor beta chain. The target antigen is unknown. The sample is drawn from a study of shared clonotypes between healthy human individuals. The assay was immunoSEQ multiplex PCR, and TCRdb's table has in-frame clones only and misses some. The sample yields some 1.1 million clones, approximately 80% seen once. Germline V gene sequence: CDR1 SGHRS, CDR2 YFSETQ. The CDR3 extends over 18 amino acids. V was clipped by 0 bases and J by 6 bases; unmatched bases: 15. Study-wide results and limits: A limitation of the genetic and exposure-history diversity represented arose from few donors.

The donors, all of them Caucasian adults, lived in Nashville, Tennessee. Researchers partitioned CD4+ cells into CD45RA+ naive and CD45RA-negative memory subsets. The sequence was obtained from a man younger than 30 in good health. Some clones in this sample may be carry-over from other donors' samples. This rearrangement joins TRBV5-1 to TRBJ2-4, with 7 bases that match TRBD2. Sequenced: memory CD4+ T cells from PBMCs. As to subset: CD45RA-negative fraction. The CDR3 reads CASSLDLTRGDLINIQYF. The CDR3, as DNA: TGCGCCAGCAGCTTGGACTTAACCCGGGGGGACCTCATAAACATTCAGTACTTC.